These T cell receptor beta chains were read from a single sample in a study of T cell responses to AZD1222 COVID-19 vaccine. TCRdb's table, derived via immunoSEQ multiplex PCR, lists solely in-frame clones and lacks some. Altogether about 110,000 clones are present, approximately 85% being singletons, with the ten largest covering around 6%. The starting material was peripheral blood, obtained on day 0 of AZD1222 vaccination. The source is an adult in good health. Both conserved end residues are part of each CDR3. The D gene is left open where the match is weak. Some rows have no size entry. The others give once, few or many, or a class for an expanded clone.

>few|12|NA|TRBV27|TRBJ2-5
TGTGCCAGCATGGCGGGTCCGGAGACCCAGTACTTC
CASMAGPETQYF
>NA|12|NA|TRBV24-1|TRBJ2-5
TGTGCCACCAGTGCCCCGGGGGAGACCCAGTACTTC
CATSAPGETQYF
>NA|15|NA|TRBV18|TRBJ1-2
TGTGCCAGCTCACCGTCACAGAGCACGGACTATGGCTACACCTTC
CASSPSQSTDYGYTF
>NA|14|NA|TRBV11-3|TRBJ2-5
TGTGCCAGCAGCCTGGTTGGGACGGGAGAGACCCAGTACTTC
CASSLVGTGETQYF
>NA|15|NA|TRBV28|TRBJ2-5
TGTGCCAGCACCCCGGGGGCGGGGGCTGGGGAGACCCAGTACTTC
CASTPGAGAGETQYF
>NA|10|NA|TRBV29-1|TRBJ1-1
TGCAGCGCCCTGGAGGCGGACGCTTTCTTT
CSALEADAFF
>NA|16|NA|TRBV4-3|TRBJ2-3
TGCGCCAGCAGCCAAGCCCCAGGGATCGGGACAGATACGCAGTATTTT
CASSQAPGIGTDTQYF
>NA|18|TRBD1|TRBV28|TRBJ1-5
TGTGCCAGCAGTTCCGAGCGACGGGGACAGGGAGTCGGGCAGCCCCAGCATTTT
CASSSERRGQGVGQPQHF
>NA|15|NA|TRBV7-2|TRBJ2-7
TGTGCCAGCAGCTTAACGACGGCGGTATTAGGGGAGCAGTACTTC
CASSLTTAVLGEQYF
>NA|13|NA|TRBV6-1|TRBJ1-5
TGTGCCAGCAGTGAAGGGACTCATCAGCCCCAGCATTTT
CASSEGTHQPQHF
>NA|14|TRBD1|TRBV5-1|TRBJ1-3
TGCGCCAGCAGCTCGGACAGGGATGGAAACACCATATATTTT
CASSSDRDGNTIYF
>NA|14|NA|TRBV7-9|TRBJ1-3
TGTGCCAGCAGCTTAGTGCCAGGGGGAAACACCATATATTTT
CASSLVPGGNTIYF
>once|11|NA|TRBV29-1|TRBJ2-3
TGCAGCGCTGGGGGCACAGATACGCAGTATTTT
CSAGGTDTQYF
>NA|14|TRBD1|TRBV10-3|TRBJ2-7
TGTGCCATCAAGAAAGCGGACAGGGTAAGCGAGCAGTACTTC
CAIKKADRVSEQYF
>NA|14|TRBD1|TRBV19|TRBJ1-1
TGTGCCAGTAGTCCCGACAGGGTTGGGATGGGAGCTTTCTTT
CASSPDRVGMGAFF
>NA|11|NA|TRBV28|TRBJ1-1
TGTGCCAGCCTAGGGTGGACTGAAGCTTTCTTT
CASLGWTEAFF
>once|14|TRBD1|TRBV7-8|TRBJ2-7
TGTGCCAGCAGCTTCGGGACAGAATCCTACGAGCAGTACTTC
CASSFGTESYEQYF
>NA|15|TRBD1|TRBV9|TRBJ2-7
TGTGCCAGCAGCGTAGGAGAGGGGGCCCAGTACGAGCAGTACTTC
CASSVGEGAQYEQYF
>NA|15|NA|TRBV5-8|TRBJ1-1
TGTGCCAGCAGCTATGACAGCTTCGGGAACACTGAAGCTTTCTTT
CASSYDSFGNTEAFF
>NA|14|NA|TRBV6-2/TRBV6-3|TRBJ2-7
TGTGCCAGCAGTTATAAGGGACCACCCTACGAGCAGTACTTC
CASSYKGPPYEQYF